This T cell receptor beta chain was sequenced during a study of cytomegalovirus exposure and HLA in healthy donors. Study-level information: Membership in the Caucasian-associated ancestry cluster was found for around four fifths of fewer than 450 genotyped donors. Broader study findings: A later analysis revealed that TCR association rates differed between HLA loci, peaking at DRB1 and bottoming out at HLA-C. Later, an analysis found that common viral pathogens appeared to be linked with several of the most significant clusters.

The germline V gene encodes CDR1 SGDLS and CDR2 YYNGEE. The CDR3 runs 15 residues. V dropped 4 bases and J dropped 0; count of bases not matched to a gene: 6. The PCR made use of 60 Vbeta and 13 Jbeta primers. Assay used: immunoSEQ multiplex PCR; TCRdb lists only in-frame clones, some missing. The sample consists of 100,000 to 150,000 clones, about 79% of them appearing once. In the case of this clone: Its antigen is not identified.

The receptor comes from a woman between 45 and 60 years old in good health and CMV-seronegative. V usage is TRBV9 and J usage is TRBJ2-5; 7 bases agree with TRBD1. The sample consisted of PBMCs. CDR3 sequence reads: CASSPWGQHQETQYF. CDR3 sequence (DNA): TGTGCCAGCAGCCCGTGGGGACAGCACCAAGAGACCCAGTACTTC.